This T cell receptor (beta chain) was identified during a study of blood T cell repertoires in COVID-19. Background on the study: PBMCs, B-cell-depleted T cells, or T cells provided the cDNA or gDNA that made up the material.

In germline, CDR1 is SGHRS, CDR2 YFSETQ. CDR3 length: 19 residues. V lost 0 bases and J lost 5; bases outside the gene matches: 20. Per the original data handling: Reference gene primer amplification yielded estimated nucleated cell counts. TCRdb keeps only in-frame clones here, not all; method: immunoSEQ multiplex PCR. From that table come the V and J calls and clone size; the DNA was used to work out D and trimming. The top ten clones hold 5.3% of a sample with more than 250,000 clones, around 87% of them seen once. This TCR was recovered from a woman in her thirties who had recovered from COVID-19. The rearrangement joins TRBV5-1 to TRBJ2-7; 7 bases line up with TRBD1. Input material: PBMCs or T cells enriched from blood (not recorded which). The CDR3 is CASSLDRGPSGTRPDEQYF. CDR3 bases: TGCGCCAGCAGCTTGGACAGGGGCCCATCCGGGACCCGGCCGGACGAGCAGTACTTC.